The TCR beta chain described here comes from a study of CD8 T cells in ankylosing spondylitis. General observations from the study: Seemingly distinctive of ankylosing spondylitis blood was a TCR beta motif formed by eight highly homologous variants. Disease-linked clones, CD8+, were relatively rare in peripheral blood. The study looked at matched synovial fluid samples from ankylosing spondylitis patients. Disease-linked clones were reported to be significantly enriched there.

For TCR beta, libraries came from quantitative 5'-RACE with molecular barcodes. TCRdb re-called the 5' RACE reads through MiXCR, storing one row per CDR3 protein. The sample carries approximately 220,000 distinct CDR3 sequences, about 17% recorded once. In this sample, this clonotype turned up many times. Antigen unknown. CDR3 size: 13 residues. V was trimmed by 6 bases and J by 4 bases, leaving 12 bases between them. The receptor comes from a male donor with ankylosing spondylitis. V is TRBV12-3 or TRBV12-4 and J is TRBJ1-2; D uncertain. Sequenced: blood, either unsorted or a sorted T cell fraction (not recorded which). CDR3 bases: TGTGCCAGCAGCCGGACCGCAATCTATGGCTACACCTTC. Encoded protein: CASSRTAIYGYTF.